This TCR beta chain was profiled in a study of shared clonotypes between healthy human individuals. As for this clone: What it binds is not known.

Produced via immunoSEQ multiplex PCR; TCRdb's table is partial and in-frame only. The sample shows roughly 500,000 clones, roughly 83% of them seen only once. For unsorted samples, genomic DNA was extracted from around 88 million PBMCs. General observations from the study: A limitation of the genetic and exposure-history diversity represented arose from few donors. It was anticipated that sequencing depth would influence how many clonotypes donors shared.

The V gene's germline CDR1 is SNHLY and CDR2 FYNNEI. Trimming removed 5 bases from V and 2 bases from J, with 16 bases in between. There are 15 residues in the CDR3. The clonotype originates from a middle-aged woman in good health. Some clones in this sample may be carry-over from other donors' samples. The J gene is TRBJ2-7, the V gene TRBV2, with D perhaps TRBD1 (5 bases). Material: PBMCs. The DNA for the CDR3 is TGTGCCAGCAGTCACAGGTACTTCGTCGCCTACGAGCAGTACTTC. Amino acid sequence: CASSHRYFVAYEQYF.